The 10 T cell receptor beta chains presented below share a single source sample, sequenced in a study of cytomegalovirus exposure and HLA in healthy donors. PCR was performed using 60 Vbeta and 13 Jbeta primers. The assay was immunoSEQ multiplex PCR, and TCRdb's table has in-frame clones only and misses some. The sample yields approximately 110,000 clones, around 62% seen once. The sample was PBMCs. All receptors derive from a man aged 25-45 years in good health and CMV-seropositive.

This clone occurred a few times. The rearrangement joins TRBV6-5 to TRBJ1-1; 9 bases agree with TRBD1. This CDR3 comprises 15 residues. V gave up 5 bases and J gave up 3 bases; unmatched junction bases: 7. CDR1 and CDR2 (germline): MNHEY, SVGAGI. As DNA, the CDR3 is TGTGCCAGCAGTCCGGGACAGGGAGAGGACACTGAAGCTTTCTTT. It yields the protein CASSPGQGEDTEAFF.

The chain joins TRBV20-1 to TRBJ1-2; the D is unclear. V lost 6 bases and J lost 4, with 9 bases in between. Germline assignment: CDR1 DFQATT and CDR2 SNEGSKA (reference sequence). The length of the CDR3 is 11 residues. The CDR3 loop reads CSAERGYGYTF. CDR3 coding DNA: TGCAGTGCCGAACGGGGCTATGGCTACACCTTC.

This chain connects TRBV5-1 to TRBJ2-7, with unresolved D. The germline V gene encodes CDR1 SGHRS and CDR2 YFSETQ. This CDR3 has 15 amino acids. Trimming removed 1 base from V and 3 bases from J, with 14 bases in between. The CDR3 sequence is CASSLRQVPIYEQYF. In nucleotides, the CDR3 is TGCGCCAGCAGCTTGCGGCAGGTACCCATCTACGAGCAGTACTTC.

This clone was counted a few times. This CDR3 is also generated by other DNA sequences in the sample. The chain carries TRBV6-5 and TRBJ1-4, with D possibly matching TRBD1 (5 bases). Germline loops: CDR1 MNHEY, CDR2 SVGAGI. With 5 bases removed from V and 2 bases from J, the gap between germline ends came to 12 bases. This CDR3 comprises 15 residues. The CDR3 protein is CASSAGISTNEKLFF. CDR3 DNA: TGTGCCAGCAGTGCAGGGATATCGACTAATGAAAAACTGTTTTTT.

The V call is TRBV19, the J call TRBJ1-3, with 7 bases matching TRBD1. This CDR3 comprises 17 residues. From germline, CDR1 is LNHDA and CDR2 SQIVND (reference sequence). The V and J ends lost 7 bases and 0 bases, in that order; junction bases with no gene match: 12. CDR3 amino acids: CASTEIRDRPSGNTIYF. The DNA for the CDR3 is TGTGCCAGTACCGAAATCCGGGACAGACCCTCTGGAAACACCATATATTTT.

The chain is built from TRBV5-1 and TRBJ2-5; D unclear. Trimming cost V 0 bases and J 2 bases, with 8 bases left between them. The CDR3 consists of 14 residues. CDR1 is SGHRS and CDR2 is YFSETQ in the germline V gene. The CDR3 DNA reads TGCGCCAGCAGCTTGGGGCAGGCGCAAGAGACCCAGTACTTC. Protein: CASSLGQAQETQYF.

The gene calls are TRBV6-5 and TRBJ1-2; 8 positions agree with TRBD1. V gave up 3 bases and J gave up 5 bases; unmatched junction bases: 8. The CDR3 runs to 15 residues. Germline V gene lookup returns CDR1 MNHEY and CDR2 SVGAGI. The CDR3 DNA reads TGTGCCAGCAGTTATTTTCAGGGGGCAAATTATGGCTACACCTTC. It yields the protein CASSYFQGANYGYTF.

The rearrangement uses TRBV18 and TRBJ2-7; D ambiguous. CDR1 and CDR2 (germline): KGHSH, LQKENI. Between the trimmed V and J ends, which lost 1 base and 3 bases, there was a span of 16 bases. There are 16 residues in the CDR3. CDR3 in amino acids: CASSPQPADFDYEQYF. CDR3 in DNA: TGTGCCAGCTCACCACAGCCAGCCGACTTTGACTACGAGCAGTACTTC.

V usage is TRBV4-2 and J usage is TRBJ1-6, with TRBD1 as a possible D gene (5 bases). This CDR3 comprises 15 residues. V lost 0 bases and J lost 7, with 10 bases in between. Germline CDR1 reads LGHNA; CDR2 reads YNFKEQ. CDR3 nucleotides: TGTGCCAGCAGCCAAGAATTGGGGGGAAATTCACCCCTCCACTTT. This codes for CASSQELGGNSPLHF.

The chain joins TRBV27 to TRBJ2-5; TRBD1 agrees at 10 bases. The V and J ends lost 4 bases and 5 bases, in that order; junction bases with no gene match: 4. This CDR3 is built from 14 residues. Looked up from germline, CDR1 is MNHEY and CDR2 is SMNVEV (reference sequence). The CDR3 region has the DNA TGTGCCAGCAGTTCGACAGGGGGCTTTGAGACCCAGTACTTC. It specifies CASSSTGGFETQYF.